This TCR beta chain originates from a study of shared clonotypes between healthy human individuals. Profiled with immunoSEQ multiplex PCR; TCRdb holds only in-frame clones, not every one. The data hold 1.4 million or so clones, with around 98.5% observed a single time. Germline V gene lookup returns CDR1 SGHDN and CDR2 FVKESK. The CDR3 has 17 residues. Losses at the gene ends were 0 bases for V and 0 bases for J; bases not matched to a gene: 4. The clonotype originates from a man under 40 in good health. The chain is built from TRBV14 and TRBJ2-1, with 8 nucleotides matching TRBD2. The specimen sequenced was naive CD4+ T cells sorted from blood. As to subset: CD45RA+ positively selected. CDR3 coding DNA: TGTGCCAGCAGCCAAGACACTAGCGGAGTCTCCTACAATGAGCAGTTCTTC. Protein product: CASSQDTSGVSYNEQFF. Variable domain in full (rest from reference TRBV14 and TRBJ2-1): EAGVTQFPSHSVIEKGQTVTLRCDPISGHDNLYWYRRVMGKEIKFLLHFVKESKQDESGMPNNRFLAERTGGTYSTLKVQPAELEDSGVYFCASSQDTSGVSYNEQFFGPGTRLTVL.